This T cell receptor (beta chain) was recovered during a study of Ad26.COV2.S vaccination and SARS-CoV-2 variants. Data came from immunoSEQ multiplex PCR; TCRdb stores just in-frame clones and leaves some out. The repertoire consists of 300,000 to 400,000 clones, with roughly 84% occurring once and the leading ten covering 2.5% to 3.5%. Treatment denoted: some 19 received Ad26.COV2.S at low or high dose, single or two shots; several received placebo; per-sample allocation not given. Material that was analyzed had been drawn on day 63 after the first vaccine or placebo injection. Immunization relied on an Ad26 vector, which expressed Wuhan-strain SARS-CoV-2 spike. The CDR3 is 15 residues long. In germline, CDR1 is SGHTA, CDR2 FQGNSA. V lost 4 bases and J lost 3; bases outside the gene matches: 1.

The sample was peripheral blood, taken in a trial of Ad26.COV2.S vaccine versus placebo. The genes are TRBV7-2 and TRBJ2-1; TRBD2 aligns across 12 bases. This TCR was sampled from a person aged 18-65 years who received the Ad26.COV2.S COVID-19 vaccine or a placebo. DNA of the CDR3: TGTGCCAGCAGCTCGGGACTAGCGGGCTACAATGAGCAGTTCTTC. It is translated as CASSSGLAGYNEQFF.